Listed below are T cell receptor beta chains from one sample, sequenced in a study of blood T cell repertoires in COVID-19. The method was immunoSEQ multiplex PCR; TCRdb's version includes in-frame clones alone and lacks a portion of them. Of tens of thousands of clones listed, around 89% are singletons. The material sequenced was peripheral blood. The receptor source for this set is a man between 65 and 80 years old with active or convalescent COVID-19. Both conserved end residues are part of each CDR3. D genes are given only for firm matches. Clone sizes are given selectively: once, few, many, or a class where the clone is expanded.

D gene | J gene | clone size | V gene | CDR3 DNA | CDR3 protein
- | TRBJ1-1 | - | TRBV10-3 | TGTGCCACCGGACAGATGAACACTGAAGCTTTCTTT | CATGQMNTEAFF
- | TRBJ1-1 | once | TRBV2 | TGTGCCAGCAGTGGTCAGGGCACTGAAGCTTTCTTT | CASSGQGTEAFF
- | TRBJ1-6 | - | TRBV4-1 | TGCGCCAGCAGCCTCCCCCCAGGACAGCTCGACCGTCGGGCCCTCCACTTT | CASSLPPGQLDRRALHF
TRBD1 | TRBJ2-7 | - | TRBV7-9 | TGTGCCAGCAGCTTAGGTCAGGGGGTCTACGAGCAGTACTTC | CASSLGQGVYEQYF
- | TRBJ2-7 | - | TRBV19 | TGTGCCAGTAGTATAATGGCTGGCTACGAGCAGTACTTC | CASSIMAGYEQYF
- | TRBJ1-5 | - | TRBV15 | TGTGCCACCAGCAGAGGCCCGGGAGGGGGTGGCAATCAGCCCCAGCATTTT | CATSRGPGGGGNQPQHF
TRBD1 | TRBJ1-3 | - | TRBV11-2 | TGTGCCAGCAGCTCCACAGGGGTCTCTGGAAACACCATATATTTT | CASSSTGVSGNTIYF
- | TRBJ1-2 | - | TRBV27 | TGTGCCAGCCGCCCCCGGGTAGAGGTGGGCTACACCTTC | CASRPRVEVGYTF
- | TRBJ1-5 | - | TRBV30 | TGTGCCTGGAGAGCCGGGACAAACCTAAAAGCGGGCAATCAGCCCCAGCATTTT | CAWRAGTNLKAGNQPQHF
- | TRBJ1-5 | - | TRBV21-1 | TGTGCCAGCAGCCAACGCAGGGAGTTAGGGGGTCAGCCCCAGCATTTT | CASSQRRELGGQPQHF
TRBD1 | TRBJ2-7 | once | TRBV29-1 | TGCAGCGCCGGATTGGGACAGGGCTACGAGCAGTACTTC | CSAGLGQGYEQYF
- | TRBJ1-1 | - | TRBV28 | TGTGCCATCACAGAGAACACTGAAGCTTTCTTT | CAITENTEAFF
- | TRBJ1-5 | - | TRBV5-5 | TGTGCCAGCAGCTTGCTAGAAACTAATCAGCCCCAGCATTTT | CASSLLETNQPQHF
TRBD1 | TRBJ2-4 | - | TRBV2 | TGTGCCAGCAGGGGGGGACAGGGGATGAACATTCAGTACTTC | CASRGGQGMNIQYF
- | TRBJ1-4 | - | TRBV27 | TGTGCCAGCAGTCCCAGGGGACATGCAACTAATGAAAAACTGTTTTTT | CASSPRGHATNEKLFF
- | TRBJ1-2 | - | TRBV21-1 | TGTGCCAGCAGCACACTAACATGGGAAAACACCGAGGGCTATGGCTACACCTTC | CASSTLTWENTEGYGYTF
TRBD1 | TRBJ1-3 | few | TRBV18 | TGTGCCAGCTCACCATCCTCCGGGACAGCAGGAAACACCATATATTTT | CASSPSSGTAGNTIYF
- | TRBJ1-5 | - | TRBV19 | TGTGCCAGTAGTATGGGGCTAAGCAATCAGCCCCAGCATTTT | CASSMGLSNQPQHF
- | TRBJ1-2 | few | TRBV7-2 | TGTGCCAGCAGTATCCGGACGGGACAAAACTATGGCTACACCTTC | CASSIRTGQNYGYTF
- | TRBJ2-7 | - | TRBV7-9 | TGTGCCAGCAGCTGGAGCGGTGAGGAGCAGTACTTC | CASSWSGEEQYF
- | TRBJ1-2 | - | TRBV28 | TGTGCCAGCATCCCCGGGAGCCTCTATGGCTACACCTTC | CASIPGSLYGYTF
- | TRBJ1-2 | - | TRBV9 | TGTGCCAGCAGCGTACGGACAGTTGGGGCTGAGAATGGCTACACCTTC | CASSVRTVGAENGYTF
TRBD1 | TRBJ2-1 | - | TRBV7-3 | TGTGCCAGCAGCCCCGGCCCGGGACAGGGTAGCCCTGATGCAATATACAATGAGCAGTTCTTC | CASSPGPGQGSPDAIYNEQFF
- | TRBJ2-3 | - | TRBV6-2/TRBV6-3 | TGTGCCAGCAGTTACTCGGGCAGCCGTCGAGATACGCAGTATTTT | CASSYSGSRRDTQYF
TRBD2 | TRBJ2-7 | once | TRBV5-4 | TGTGCCAGCAGCCCGAGGACTAGTATGAACGAGCAGTACTTC | CASSPRTSMNEQYF
TRBD2 | TRBJ2-5 | - | TRBV5-4 | TGTGCCAGCAGCTTGCGGGGACTAGCGGACCAAGAGACCCAGTACTTC | CASSLRGLADQETQYF
TRBD2 | TRBJ2-1 | - | TRBV5-6 | TGTGCCAGCAGCTTGGGGCTAGCGGTCAATGAGCAGTTCTTC | CASSLGLAVNEQFF
TRBD1 | TRBJ1-4 | once | TRBV5-1 | TGCGCCAGCAGCTCCCAGACAGGGCCGCCGAATGAAAAACTGTTTTTT | CASSSQTGPPNEKLFF
- | TRBJ2-1 | - | TRBV28 | TGTGCCAGCAGTTTCCTTAATGAGCAGTTCTTC | CASSFLNEQFF
TRBD1 | TRBJ1-2 | - | TRBV19 | TGTGCCAGCGCTACCGGGACAGGCTATGGCTACACCTTC | CASATGTGYGYTF
TRBD1 | TRBJ1-5 | - | TRBV28 | TGTGCCACGGGGGACAGGGGCATATCTCAGCCCCAGCATTTT | CATGDRGISQPQHF
TRBD1 | TRBJ1-4 | - | TRBV30 | TGTGCCTGGAGCGGACAGGGGGGTAATGAAAAACTGTTTTTT | CAWSGQGGNEKLFF
- | TRBJ2-3 | once | TRBV27 | TGTGCCAGCAGCCGACGAGGGACAGATACGCAGTATTTT | CASSRRGTDTQYF
TRBD2 | TRBJ2-2 | - | TRBV7-2 | TGTGCCAGCAGCCGCGGACTAGCGGGAGGGCCGAGCACCGGGGAGCTGTTTTTT | CASSRGLAGGPSTGELFF
- | TRBJ2-2 | few | TRBV29-1 | TGCAGCGTTAACCGGGACACGAACACCGGGGAGCTGTTTTTT | CSVNRDTNTGELFF
TRBD1 | TRBJ1-2 | - | TRBV6-2/TRBV6-3 | TGTGCCAGCAGCCTCACAGGGGGCGGCTACACCTTC | CASSLTGGGYTF